This entry is about one TCR beta chain. Its antigen is still unknown. Both 60 Vbeta primers and 13 Jbeta primers went into the PCR. Sequencing used immunoSEQ multiplex PCR; TCRdb keeps in-frame clones, though not all of them. The profile covers about 130,000 clones, with about 80% appearing a single time and roughly 2.3% taken by the ten largest. Trimming left V 7 bases short and J 10 bases short, with 22 bases between. CDR1 GTSNPN and CDR2 SVGIG come from the germline V gene (reference sequence). This CDR3 region has 13 residues. The data derive from a study of cytomegalovirus exposure and HLA in healthy donors. Points from the study as a whole: Donors belonging to an Asian-associated ancestry cluster reportedly showed fewer N-insertions in productive TCRs than the 666-donor mean, according to what a later analysis found. On later analysis, the bulk of CMV-associated TCR beta chains appeared to be HLA-restricted.

The chain recombines TRBV30 with TRBJ2-5, with D possibly being TRBD1 (7 bases). Sequencing input: PBMCs. This TCR derives from a man aged 30 to 45 in good health and CMV-seronegative. In nucleotides, the CDR3 is TGTGCCTACCAGACAGGGCCAGCGGGTGGCCAGTACTTC. Residues: CAYQTGPAGGQYF.